This entry is about one TCR beta chain. Repertoires were generated with immunoSEQ multiplex PCR, while TCRdb's copy carries only in-frame clones and drops some. Of around 68,000 clones in the sample, over 65% were seen once. The sample belongs to a study of control samples from healthy donors and cancer patients. CDR1 is LGHNA and CDR2 is YSLEER in the germline V gene. The V and J ends lost 0 bases and 3 bases, in that order; junction bases with no gene match: 1. The CDR3 consists of 16 residues. This sequence originates from a woman in her forties or fifties with lung cancer. The sequenced sample was PBMCs. V usage is TRBV4-3 and J usage is TRBJ2-1; 11 bases are a match to TRBD2. The DNA for the CDR3 is TGCGCCAGCAGCCAAGATGGACTAGCGGGCTACAATGAGCAGTTCTTC. Encoded protein: CASSQDGLAGYNEQFF.